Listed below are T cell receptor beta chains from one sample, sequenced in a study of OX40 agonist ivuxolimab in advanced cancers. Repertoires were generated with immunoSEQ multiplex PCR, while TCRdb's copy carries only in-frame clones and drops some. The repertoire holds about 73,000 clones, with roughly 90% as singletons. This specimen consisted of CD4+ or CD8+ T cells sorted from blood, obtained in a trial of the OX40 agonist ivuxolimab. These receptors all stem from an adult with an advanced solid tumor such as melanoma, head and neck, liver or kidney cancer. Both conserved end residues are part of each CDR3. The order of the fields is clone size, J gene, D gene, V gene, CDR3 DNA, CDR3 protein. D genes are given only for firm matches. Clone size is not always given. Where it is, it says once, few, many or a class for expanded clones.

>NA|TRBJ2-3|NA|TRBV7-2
TGTGCCAGCAGGTTGGAACGGATGGCCTCAGATACGCAGTATTTT
CASRLERMASDTQYF
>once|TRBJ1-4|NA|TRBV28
TGTGCCAGCAGTTTGGGAGGGGGTTTTTCAACTAATGAAAAACTGTTTTTT
CASSLGGGFSTNEKLFF
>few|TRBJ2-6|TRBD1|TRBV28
TGTGCCAGCAGTCGGATAAGGACAGGGGGTGTATCTGGGGCCAACGTCCTGACTTTC
CASSRIRTGGVSGANVLTF
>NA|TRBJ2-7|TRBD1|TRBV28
TGTGCCAGCAGTACAGGGGTGCACGAGCAGTACTTC
CASSTGVHEQYF
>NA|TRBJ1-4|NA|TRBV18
TGTGCCAGCTCACCACCCACCCTTGGGGGTGAAAAACTGTTTTTT
CASSPPTLGGEKLFF
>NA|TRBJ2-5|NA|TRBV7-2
TGTGCCAGCAGCCATCGGAGGGCCCGAGAGACCCAGTACTTC
CASSHRRARETQYF
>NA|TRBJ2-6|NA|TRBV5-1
TGCGCCAGCAGCTTGGGGGCTGGGGCCAACGTCCTGACTTTC
CASSLGAGANVLTF
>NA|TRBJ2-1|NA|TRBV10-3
TGTGCCACCCAGGACCCCAGGGTGAATGAGCAGTTCTTC
CATQDPRVNEQFF
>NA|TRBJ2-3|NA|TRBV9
TGTGCCAGCAGCTTTACAGGGAGCAGGGGAGATACGCAGTATTTT
CASSFTGSRGDTQYF
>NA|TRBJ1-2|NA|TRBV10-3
TGTGCCACCGGGGACGGTTTCTATGGCTACACCTTC
CATGDGFYGYTF
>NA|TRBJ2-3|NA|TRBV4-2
TGTGCCAGCAGCCAAGATCGATCCGAGGCGGATACGCAGTATTTT
CASSQDRSEADTQYF
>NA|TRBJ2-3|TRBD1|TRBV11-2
TGTGCCAGCAGCCCAGGGGGAGATACGCAGTATTTT
CASSPGGDTQYF
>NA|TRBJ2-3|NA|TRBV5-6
TGTGCCAGCAGCTTAGTCGACACAGATACGCAGTATTTT
CASSLVDTDTQYF
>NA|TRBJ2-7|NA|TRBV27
TGTGCCAGCAGTTTATCGGTCCCAGGGGGAGGTGCCTACGAGCAGTACTTC
CASSLSVPGGGAYEQYF
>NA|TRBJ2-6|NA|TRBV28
TGTGCCAGCAGTTTATCTGGGGCCAACGTCCTGACTTTC
CASSLSGANVLTF
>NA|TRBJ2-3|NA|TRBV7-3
TGTGCCAGCAGCCCCGGACGCCAAACAGATACGCAGTATTTT
CASSPGRQTDTQYF
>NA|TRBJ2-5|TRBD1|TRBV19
TGTGCCAGTAAGGGACAGGGAACCCTTGGGGAGACCCAGTACTTC
CASKGQGTLGETQYF
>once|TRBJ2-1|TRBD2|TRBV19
TGTGCCAGTAGGGGACTAGCGGGAGATGAGCAGTTCTTC
CASRGLAGDEQFF
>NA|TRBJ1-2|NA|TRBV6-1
TGTGCCAGCAGTGAAAGCCGTGCCGGGGACTATGGCTACACCTTC
CASSESRAGDYGYTF
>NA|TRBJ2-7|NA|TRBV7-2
TGTGCCAGCAGCTTAGCCGGGGCGACAGCCTACGAGCAGTACTTC
CASSLAGATAYEQYF
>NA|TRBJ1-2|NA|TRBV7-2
TGTGCCAGCGGCTTAGGCGGCACGGCAGCTAACTATGGCTACACCTTC
CASGLGGTAANYGYTF
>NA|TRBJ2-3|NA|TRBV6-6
TGTGCCAGAGCCCGCGATACGCAGTATTTT
CARARDTQYF
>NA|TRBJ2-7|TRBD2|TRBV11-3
TGTGCCAGCAGCTTAGAAGGACTAGTCTCGTCCGAGCAGTACTTC
CASSLEGLVSSEQYF
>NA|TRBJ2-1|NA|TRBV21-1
TGTGCCAGCAGCTTCCGCCGGACTAGCGGGGACAATGAGCAGTTCTTC
CASSFRRTSGDNEQFF
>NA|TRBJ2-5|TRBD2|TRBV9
TGTGCCAGCAGCGCACGTGCTAGCGGGAGCATTTCAGAGACCCAGTACTTC
CASSARASGSISETQYF
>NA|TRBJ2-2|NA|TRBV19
TGTGCCAGTACTCCGAACACCGGGGAGCTGTTTTTT
CASTPNTGELFF
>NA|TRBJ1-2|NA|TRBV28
TGTGCCAGCAGTTCCGTGATAGCTAACTATGGCTACACCTTC
CASSSVIANYGYTF
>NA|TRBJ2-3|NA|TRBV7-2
TGTGCCAGCAGCTCACCTAGCGGCACAGATACGCAGTATTTT
CASSSPSGTDTQYF